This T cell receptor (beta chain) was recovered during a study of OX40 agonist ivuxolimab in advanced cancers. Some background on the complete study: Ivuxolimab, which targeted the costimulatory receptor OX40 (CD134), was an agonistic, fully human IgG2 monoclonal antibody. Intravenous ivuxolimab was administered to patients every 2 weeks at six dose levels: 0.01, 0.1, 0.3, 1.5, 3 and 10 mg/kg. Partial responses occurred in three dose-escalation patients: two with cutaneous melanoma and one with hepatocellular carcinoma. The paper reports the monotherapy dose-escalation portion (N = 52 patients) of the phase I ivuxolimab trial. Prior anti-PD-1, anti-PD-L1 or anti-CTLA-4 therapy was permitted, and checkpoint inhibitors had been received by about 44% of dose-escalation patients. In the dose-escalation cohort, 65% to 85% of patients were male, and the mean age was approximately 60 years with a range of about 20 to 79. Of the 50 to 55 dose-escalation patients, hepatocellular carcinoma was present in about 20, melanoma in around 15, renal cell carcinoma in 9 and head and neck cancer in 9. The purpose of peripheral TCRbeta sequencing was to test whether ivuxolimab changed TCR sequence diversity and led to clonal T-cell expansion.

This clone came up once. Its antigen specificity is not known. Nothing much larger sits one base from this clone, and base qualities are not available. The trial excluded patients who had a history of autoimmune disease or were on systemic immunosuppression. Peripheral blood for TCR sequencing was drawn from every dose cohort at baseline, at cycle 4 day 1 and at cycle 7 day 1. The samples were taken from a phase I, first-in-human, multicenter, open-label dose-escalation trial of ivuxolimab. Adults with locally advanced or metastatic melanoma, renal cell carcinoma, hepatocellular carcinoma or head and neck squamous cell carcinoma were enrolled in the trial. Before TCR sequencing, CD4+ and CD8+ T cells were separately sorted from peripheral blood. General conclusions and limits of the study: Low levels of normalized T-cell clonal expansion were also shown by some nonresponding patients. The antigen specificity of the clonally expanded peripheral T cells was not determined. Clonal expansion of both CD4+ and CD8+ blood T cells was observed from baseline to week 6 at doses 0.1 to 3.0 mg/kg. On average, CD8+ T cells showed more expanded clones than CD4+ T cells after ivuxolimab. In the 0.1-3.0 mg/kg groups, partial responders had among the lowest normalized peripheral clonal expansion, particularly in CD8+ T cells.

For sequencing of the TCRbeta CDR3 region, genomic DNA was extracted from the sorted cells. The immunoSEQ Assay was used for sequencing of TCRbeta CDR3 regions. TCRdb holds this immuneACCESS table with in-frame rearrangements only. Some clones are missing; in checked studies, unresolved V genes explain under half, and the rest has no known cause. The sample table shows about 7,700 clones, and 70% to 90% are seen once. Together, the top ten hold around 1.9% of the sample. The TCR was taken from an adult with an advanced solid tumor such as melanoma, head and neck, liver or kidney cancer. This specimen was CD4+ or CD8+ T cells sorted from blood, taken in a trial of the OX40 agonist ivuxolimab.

The bases are TGTGCCAGCAATCAGGACTATGGCTACACCTTC. Its protein is CASNQDYGYTF. The chain uses TRBV28 and TRBJ1-2, with the D gene not confidently named. V lost 7 bases and J lost 3 bases; the stretch between them is 6 bases long. CDR1 MDHEN and CDR2 SYDVKM were looked up in the germline V gene. The CDR3, cysteine through phenylalanine, is 11 amino acids long. Only the CDR3 portion is preserved as DNA: 33 bases, with reading frame beginning at the first base.